Shown below are 20 T cell receptor beta chains from a single sample sequenced in a study of shared clonotypes between healthy human individuals. The method was immunoSEQ multiplex PCR; TCRdb's version includes in-frame clones alone and lacks a portion of them. The profile shows 1,400,000 or so clones, approximately 98.5% of them singletons. Sample: naive CD4+ T cells sorted from blood. Documented subset: CD45RA+ positively selected. All receptors come from a man between 25 and 39 years old in good health.

The rearrangement links TRBV6-5 to TRBJ2-2, with D perhaps matching TRBD2 (5 bases). Germline V lookup: CDR1 MNHEY, CDR2 SVGAGI. V was shortened by 5 bases and J by 6 bases, with 7 bases between the two germline ends. The CDR3 is 12 amino acids. The CDR3 is CASSRGAGELFF. In DNA form, the CDR3 reads TGTGCCAGCAGTCGGGGAGCCGGGGAGCTGTTTTTT.

Only one count was recorded for this clone. The V gene is TRBV10-3, the J gene TRBJ2-3; D might be TRBD2 (5 bases). Germline loops: CDR1 ENHRY, CDR2 SYGVKD. This CDR3 has 14 residues. The V gene lost 9 bases and the J gene lost 3 bases, with 16 bases spanning the gap. The CDR3 protein is CAIRRGGGTDTQYF. The CDR3 DNA follows: TGTGCCATTCGCCGGGGTGGCGGAACAGATACGCAGTATTTT.

The chain employs TRBV28 and TRBJ1-5; no reliable D call. The V end was cut by 4 bases, the J end by 4 bases, with 5 bases between. Germline lookup yields CDR1 MDHEN and CDR2 SYDVKM. The CDR3 runs 12 residues. CDR3 amino acids: CASSWINQPQHF. The CDR3 DNA is TGTGCCAGCAGTTGGATAAATCAGCCCCAGCATTTT.

This clone has only one observation. J is TRBJ2-7 and V is TRBV28; the D gene could be TRBD1 or TRBD2 (5 bases each). Trimming stripped 2 bases from V and 2 bases from J, with 13 bases between. Looked up from germline, CDR1 is MDHEN and CDR2 is SYDVKM. The CDR3 extends over 15 amino acids. The CDR3 spells CASSLPGPEPYEQYF. CDR3 sequence (DNA): TGTGCCAGCAGTTTACCGGGGCCAGAACCCTACGAGCAGTACTTC.

The rearrangement uses TRBV7-2 and TRBJ2-5, with 7 bases lining up with TRBD1. The J segment lost 4 bases and the V segment lost 3 bases, leaving 2 bases of the junction unmatched. CDR3 size: 13 residues. Germline loops: CDR1 SGHTA, CDR2 FQGNSA. The CDR3 spells CASSLGQTETQYF. Written as DNA, the CDR3 is TGTGCCAGCAGCTTGGGACAGACAGAGACCCAGTACTTC.

This clone was seen a single time. The rearrangement joins TRBV4-1 to TRBJ2-7; TRBD2 aligns across 9 bases. Germline trimming cut 4 bases from V and 2 bases from J; bases unmatched to any gene: 6. The germline V gene has CDR1 MGHRA and CDR2 YSYEKL. CDR3 length: 15 amino acids. CDR3 nucleotide sequence: TGCGCCAGCAGCCTCGAAGCGGGAGGAACCTACGAGCAGTACTTC. Protein: CASSLEAGGTYEQYF.

The chain links TRBV7-2 to TRBJ2-5; unclear D gene. V lost 5 bases, J lost 1 base, and 5 bases lay in between. Germline V gene sequence: CDR1 SGHTA, CDR2 FQGNSA. CDR3 length: 12 amino acids. The CDR3 DNA sequence: TGTGCCAGCAGCCACGGCCAAGAGACCCAGTACTTC. It is translated as CASSHGQETQYF. The variable domain in full, with the rest retrieved from reference TRBV7-2 and TRBJ2-5, is GAGVSQSPSNKVTEKGKDVELRCDPISGHTALYWYRQSLGQGLEFLIYFQGNSAPDKSGLPSDRFSAERTGGSVSTLTIQRTQQEDSAVYLCASSHGQETQYFGPGTRLLVL.

J is TRBJ2-1 and V is TRBV29-1, with 11 positions matching TRBD2. The V gene end was trimmed by 4 bases and the J gene end by 1 base; junction bases not matched to a gene: 12. There are 18 residues in the CDR3. Germline loops: CDR1 SQVTM, CDR2 ANQGSEA. The CDR3 sequence is CSVAVAGGPTWSYNEQFF. The DNA for the CDR3 is TGCAGCGTTGCGGTAGCGGGAGGGCCGACGTGGTCCTACAATGAGCAGTTCTTC.

In this sample, this clone turned up once. The genes are TRBV9 and TRBJ2-1, with 11 bases fitting TRBD2. The V and J ends lost 2 bases and 4 bases, in that order; junction bases with no gene match: 5. This CDR3 is 16 amino acids long. CDR1 and CDR2 from the germline V gene are SGDLS and YYNGEE. The CDR3 sequence: CASSVRLAGPYNEQFF. The DNA for the CDR3 is TGTGCCAGCAGCGTGCGACTAGCGGGGCCGTACAATGAGCAGTTCTTC.

The chain has TRBV18 and TRBJ2-5; D is possibly TRBD1 (6 bases). This CDR3 spans 16 amino acids. Trimming stripped 1 base from V and 5 bases from J, with 17 bases between. In germline, CDR1 is KGHSH, CDR2 LQKENI. The CDR3 sequence is CASSPLPQGPRETQYF. The CDR3 coding sequence is TGTGCCAGCTCACCACTGCCCCAGGGGCCAAGGGAGACCCAGTACTTC.

The V gene is TRBV6-1, the J gene TRBJ1-1, with 12 bases lining up with TRBD1. The CDR3 consists of 15 residues. CDR1 and CDR2 (germline): MNHNS, SASEGT. V lost 6 bases and J lost 5; bases outside the gene matches: 7. The CDR3 spells CASSGKGQGATEAFF. For the CDR3, the DNA is TGTGCCAGCAGCGGGAAGGGACAGGGGGCGACTGAAGCTTTCTTT.

The CDR3, as DNA: TGTGCCAGCATCCGATACCAGGGGGGCGTGGGAGAGCAGTACTTC. This codes for CASIRYQGGVGEQYF. The chain combines TRBV28 with TRBJ2-7, with D maybe TRBD1 (7 bases). Per the germline V gene, CDR1 is MDHEN and CDR2 is SYDVKM. This CDR3 region has 15 residues. The V end lost 7 bases, the J end lost 7 bases, and 23 bases lay between the germline ends.

The chain uses TRBV7-9 and TRBJ2-3, with 8 bases identical to TRBD2. The CDR3 has 16 amino acids. Losses at the gene ends were 3 bases for V and 0 bases for J; bases not matched to a gene: 5. The germline gives CDR1 SEHNR, CDR2 FQNEAQ (reference sequence). CDR3 DNA sequence: TGTGCCAGCAGCTTCGGACTAGCAGCCAGCACAGATACGCAGTATTTT. Protein sequence: CASSFGLAASTDTQYF.

The rearrangement links TRBV7-2 to TRBJ2-7, with D maybe TRBD1 (5 bases). Between the trimmed V and J ends, which lost 2 bases and 3 bases, there was a span of 11 bases. The CDR3 loop spans 14 amino acids. Germline lookup yields CDR1 SGHTA and CDR2 FQGNSA. CDR3 protein: CASSLKGINYEQYF. The CDR3 coding sequence is TGTGCCAGCAGCTTAAAGGGGATAAACTACGAGCAGTACTTC.

This chain joins TRBV5-6 and TRBJ1-2; 10 nucleotides agree with TRBD1. The CDR3 is 15 residues long. Losses at the gene ends were 2 bases for V and 2 bases for J; bases not matched to a gene: 3. Germline V gene lookup returns CDR1 SGHDT and CDR2 YYEEEE. The CDR3 DNA is TGTGCCAGCAGCTTAGGGGACAGGGGAAACTATGGCTACACCTTC. The encoded protein is CASSLGDRGNYGYTF.

The V and J genes are TRBV10-2 and TRBJ2-6; D is ambiguous. This CDR3 has 14 amino acids. CDR1 WSHSY and CDR2 SAAADI come from the germline V gene. Deletions cut 10 bases from V and 6 bases from J, with 16 bases between. The CDR3 here is CATSNWGLANVLTF. CDR3 coding DNA: TGCGCCACCTCTAATTGGGGTCTGGCCAACGTCCTGACTTTC.

The rearrangement links TRBV18 to TRBJ2-7; 12 positions match TRBD2. CDR3 length: 15 residues. Germline assignment: CDR1 KGHSH and CDR2 LQKENI. The junction had 3 bases not matched to a gene; V was cut back by 4 bases and J by 2 bases. The CDR3 here is CASSLGLAGPYEQYF. CDR3 nucleotides: TGTGCCAGCTCACTTGGACTAGCGGGACCCTACGAGCAGTACTTC.

V and J are TRBV4-1 and TRBJ2-5; a possible D gene is TRBD1 (5 bases). This CDR3 is 14 amino acids long. With 4 bases removed from V and 5 bases from J, the gap between germline ends came to 14 bases. Germline values: CDR1 MGHRA, CDR2 YSYEKL. CDR3 residues: CASSLTLGHETQYF. CDR3 sequence (DNA): TGCGCCAGCAGCCTTACCTTGGGGCACGAGACCCAGTACTTC.

The V gene is TRBV11-3, the J gene TRBJ2-7; the match to TRBD1 covers 10 bases. The CDR3 extends over 13 amino acids. Germline V lookup: CDR1 SGHNT, CDR2 YENEEA. The junction had 4 bases not matched to a gene; V was cut back by 6 bases and J by 5 bases. The CDR3 region has the DNA TGTGCCAGCAGTTCCGGGACAGGGGACGAGCAGTACTTC. Its translation is CASSSGTGDEQYF.

The chain carries TRBV7-2 and TRBJ2-3, with TRBD2 matching over 11 bases. Losses at the gene ends were 3 bases for V and 2 bases for J; bases not matched to a gene: 10. CDR1 is SGHTA and CDR2 is FQGNSA in the germline V gene. The CDR3 covers 18 residues. CDR3 in DNA: TGTGCCAGCAGCTTGGGGACTAGCGGATCGACCTTCACAGATACGCAGTATTTT. Protein sequence: CASSLGTSGSTFTDTQYF.